This T cell receptor beta chain was sequenced during a study of T cell responses to AZD1222 COVID-19 vaccine. The CDR3 is 15 amino acids. V was pared by 6 bases and J by 3 bases, with 16 bases between. Germline CDR1 SGHRS, CDR2 YFSETQ. Here immunoSEQ multiplex PCR was the method, and the copy in TCRdb shows in-frame clones only, minus some. This sample has some 120,000 clones, with around 87% found just once. The source of this sequence is an adult in good health. Sequences were derived from peripheral blood, sampled on day 0 of AZD1222 vaccination. The genes are TRBV5-1 and TRBJ2-4, with D possibly TRBD2 on 7 matching bases. For the CDR3, the DNA is TGCGCCAGCAATAGGGGGGGCGACGACAAAAACATTCAGTACTTC. This gives the protein CASNRGGDDKNIQYF.